The 8 T cell receptor beta chains below were found in one sample sequenced in a study of T-cell reconstitution after alpha-beta-depleted transplantation in children (dated by TCRdb to the mid-2010s). Library preparation was by PCR. Sequencing was carried out with an Illumina HiSeq 2500. TCR library preparation used molecular barcoding, with unique molecular identifiers applied to normalize quantification of the TCRbeta repertoire. TCRdb applied fastp at Q25 and MiXCR to the public reads, then kept only in-frame beta chains. Entries that share a CDR3 protein sequence are merged under the most common genes and DNA. Counted in this sample were roughly 500,000 distinct CDR3 sequences; around 12% of them appeared once. The ten largest clones take up 5% to 6% of the sample. The source was PBMCs from the stem cell graft donor, collected from the stem cell graft. These receptors all stem from a human donor who donated a stem cell graft to a child with combined immunodeficiency.

This clonotype appeared many times. The chain recombines TRBV11-2 with TRBJ2-2, with 10 bases fitting TRBD2. Germline V CDR1 and CDR2: SGHAT, FQNNGV. The J segment lost 3 bases and the V segment lost 1 base, leaving 14 bases of the junction unmatched. CDR3 length: 20 residues. CDR3 protein: CASSLGWERGGQRYTGELFF. CDR3 DNA sequence: TGTGCCAGCAGCTTAGGATGGGAGCGGGGGGGCCAGCGGTACACCGGGGAGCTGTTTTTT.

The V call is TRBV12-3 or TRBV12-4, the J call TRBJ2-3; 7 bases fit TRBD2. The CDR3 is made up of 14 amino acids. V gave up 8 bases and J gave up 5 bases; unmatched junction bases: 10. The CDR3 region has the DNA TGTGCCAGCGGCGTCAGTAGGGAGGGAGATACGCAGTATTTT. Amino acid sequence: CASGVSREGDTQYF.

The chain recombines TRBV2 with TRBJ1-1, with TRBD1 as a possible D gene (6 bases). Per the germline V gene, CDR1 is SNHLY and CDR2 is FYNNEI. Trimming cost V 2 bases and J 2 bases, with 9 bases left between them. The length of the CDR3 is 14 residues. CDR3 coding DNA: TGTGCCAGCAGTGAAAGGGGACAAAACACTGAAGCTTTCTTT. It specifies CASSERGQNTEAFF.

This clonotype has a count of ten or more. This sequence joins TRBV5-1 and TRBJ2-2, with D unclear. The CDR3 loop spans 15 amino acids. Trimming left V 6 bases short and J 0 bases short, with 12 bases between. Germline loops: CDR1 SGHRS, CDR2 YFSETQ. The CDR3 spells CASTLDRANTGELFF. CDR3 nucleotides: TGCGCCAGCACCCTCGACCGCGCGAACACCGGGGAGCTGTTTTTT.

Many counts were recorded for this clonotype. This chain links TRBV20-1 with TRBJ2-1; 8 bases match TRBD2. V lost 3 bases and J lost 14; bases outside the gene matches: 9. The CDR3 runs to 12 residues. Per the germline V gene, CDR1 is DFQATT and CDR2 is SNEGSKA (reference sequence). The DNA for the CDR3 is TGCAGTGCTAGGTATGGAGCGGGAGAGGAGTTCTTC. Translation: CSARYGAGEEFF.

The chain combines TRBV27 with TRBJ2-3; the D is unclear. The CDR3 extends over 16 amino acids. CDR1 and CDR2 from the germline V gene are MNHEY and SMNVEV (reference sequence). The ends were cut back, 7 bases at V and 4 bases at J, with 21 bases in the middle. The CDR3 here is CASTKKRAPRADTQYF. The CDR3, as DNA: TGTGCCAGCACCAAAAAACGGGCCCCCCGGGCAGATACGCAGTATTTT.

The sample holds a few counts of this clonotype. The chain carries TRBV19 and TRBJ2-1, with TRBD2 matching over 7 bases. Germline assignment: CDR1 LNHDA and CDR2 SQIVND (reference sequence). After removal of 5 bases from V and 1 base from J, the junction contained 8 bases not matched to a gene. The CDR3 runs 16 residues. The CDR3 bases are TGTGCCAGTAGTGCCTCATCGGGACTATCCTACAATGAGCAGTTCTTC. It yields the protein CASSASSGLSYNEQFF.

This rearrangement joins TRBV30 to TRBJ2-1; 7 bases map to TRBD2. V gave up 1 base and J gave up 0 bases; unmatched junction bases: 6. CDR3 length: 16 amino acids. The germline V gene has CDR1 GTSNPN and CDR2 SVGIG (reference sequence). CDR3 sequence (DNA): TGTGCCTGGAGTGCAGCCGGGGGGATCTCCTACAATGAGCAGTTCTTC. Translating it yields CAWSAAGGISYNEQFF. The full variable domain, with the rest looked up from reference TRBV30 and TRBJ2-1, is SQTIHQWPATLVQPVGSPLSLECTVEGTSNPNLYWYRQAAGRGLQLLFYSVGIGQISSEVPQNLSASRPQDRQFILSSKKLLLSDSGFYLCAWSAAGGISYNEQFFGPGTRLTVL.